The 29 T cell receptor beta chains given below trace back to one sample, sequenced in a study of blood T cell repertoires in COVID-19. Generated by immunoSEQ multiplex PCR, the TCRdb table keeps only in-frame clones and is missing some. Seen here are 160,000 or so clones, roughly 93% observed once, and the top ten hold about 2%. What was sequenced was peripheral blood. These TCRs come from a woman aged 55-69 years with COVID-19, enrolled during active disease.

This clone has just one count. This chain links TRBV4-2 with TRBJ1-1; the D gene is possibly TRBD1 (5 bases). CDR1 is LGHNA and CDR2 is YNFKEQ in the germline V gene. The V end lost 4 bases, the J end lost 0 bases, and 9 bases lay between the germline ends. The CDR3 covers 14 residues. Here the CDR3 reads CASSLDTLNTEAFF. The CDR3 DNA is TGTGCCAGCAGCCTGGACACATTGAACACTGAAGCTTTCTTT.

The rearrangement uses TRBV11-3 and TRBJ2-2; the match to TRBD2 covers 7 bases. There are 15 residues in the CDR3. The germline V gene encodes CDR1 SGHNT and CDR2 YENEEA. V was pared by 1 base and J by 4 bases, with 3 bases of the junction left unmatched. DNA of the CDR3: TGTGCCAGCAGCTTAGGTCTAGCGGTCACCGGGGAGCTGTTTTTT. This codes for CASSLGLAVTGELFF.

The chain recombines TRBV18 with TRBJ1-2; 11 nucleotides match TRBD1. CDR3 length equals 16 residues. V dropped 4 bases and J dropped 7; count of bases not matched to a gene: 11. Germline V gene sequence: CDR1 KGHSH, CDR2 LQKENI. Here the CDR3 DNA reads TGTGCCAGCTCACTAACCGGGACAGGGGGAATTGGTGGCTACACCTTC. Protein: CASSLTGTGGIGGYTF.

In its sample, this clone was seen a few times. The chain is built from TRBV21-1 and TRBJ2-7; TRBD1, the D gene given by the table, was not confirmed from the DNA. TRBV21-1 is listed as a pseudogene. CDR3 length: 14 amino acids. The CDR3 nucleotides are TGTGCCAGCAGCAAAGCGCTTTGCAGGGGTGAGCAGTACTTC. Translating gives CASSKALCRGEQYF.

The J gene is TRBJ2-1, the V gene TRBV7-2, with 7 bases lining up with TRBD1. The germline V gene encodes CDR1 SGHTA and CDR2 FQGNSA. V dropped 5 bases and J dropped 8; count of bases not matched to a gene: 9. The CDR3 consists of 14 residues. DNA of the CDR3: TGTGCCAGCAGCCCGCCGACAGGGTATGATGAGCAGTTCTTC. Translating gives CASSPPTGYDEQFF.

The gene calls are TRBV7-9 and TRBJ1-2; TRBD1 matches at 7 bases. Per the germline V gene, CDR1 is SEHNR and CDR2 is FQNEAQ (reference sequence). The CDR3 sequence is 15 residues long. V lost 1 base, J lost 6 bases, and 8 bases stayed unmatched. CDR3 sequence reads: CASSLGTGYGDGYTF. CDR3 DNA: TGTGCCAGCAGCTTAGGGACAGGTTACGGGGATGGCTACACCTTC.

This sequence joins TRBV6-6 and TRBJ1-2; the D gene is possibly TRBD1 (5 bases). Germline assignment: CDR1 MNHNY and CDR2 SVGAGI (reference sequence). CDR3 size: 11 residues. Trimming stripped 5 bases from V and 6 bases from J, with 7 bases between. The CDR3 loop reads CASSPGNGYTF. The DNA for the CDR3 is TGTGCCAGCAGTCCAGGGAATGGCTACACCTTC.

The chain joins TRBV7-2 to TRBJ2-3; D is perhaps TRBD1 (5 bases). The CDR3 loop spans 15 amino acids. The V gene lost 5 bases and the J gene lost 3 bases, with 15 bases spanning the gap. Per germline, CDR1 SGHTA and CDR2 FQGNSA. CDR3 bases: TGTGCCAGCAGCCCCGACAGCCTAGGGACAGATACGCAGTATTTT. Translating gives CASSPDSLGTDTQYF.

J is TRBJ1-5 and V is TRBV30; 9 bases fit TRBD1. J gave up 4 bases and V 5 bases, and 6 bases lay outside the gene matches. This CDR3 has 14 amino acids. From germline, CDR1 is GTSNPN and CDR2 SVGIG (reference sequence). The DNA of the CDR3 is TGTGCCTGGGGCCGGGGACAGGGAAATCAGCCCCAGCATTTT. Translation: CAWGRGQGNQPQHF.

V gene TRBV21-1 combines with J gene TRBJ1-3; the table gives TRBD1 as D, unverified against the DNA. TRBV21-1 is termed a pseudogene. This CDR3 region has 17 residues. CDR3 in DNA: TGTGCCAGCAGCAAAGCTCGGACAGGGGACTCTGGAAACACCATATATTTT. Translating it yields CASSKARTGDSGNTIYF.

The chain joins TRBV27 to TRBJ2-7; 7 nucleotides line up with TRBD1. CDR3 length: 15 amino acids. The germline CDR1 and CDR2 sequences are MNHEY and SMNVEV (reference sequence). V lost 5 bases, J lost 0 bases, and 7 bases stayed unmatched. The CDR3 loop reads CASSRQGFGSYEQYF. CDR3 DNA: TGTGCCAGCAGTCGACAGGGCTTTGGCTCCTACGAGCAGTACTTC.

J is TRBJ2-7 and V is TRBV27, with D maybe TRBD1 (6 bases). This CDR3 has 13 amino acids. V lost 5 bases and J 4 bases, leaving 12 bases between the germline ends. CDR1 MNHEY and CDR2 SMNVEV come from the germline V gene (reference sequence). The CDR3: CASSALTGYEQYF. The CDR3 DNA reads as TGTGCCAGCAGTGCGCTAACAGGGTACGAGCAGTACTTC.

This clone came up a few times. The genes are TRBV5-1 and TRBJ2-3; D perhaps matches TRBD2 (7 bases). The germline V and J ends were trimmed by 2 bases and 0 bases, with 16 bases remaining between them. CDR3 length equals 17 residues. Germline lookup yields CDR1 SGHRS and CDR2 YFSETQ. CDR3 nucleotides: TGCGCCAGCAGCTTTCTTCCGGGGGGACAAAGCACAGATACGCAGTATTTT. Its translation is CASSFLPGGQSTDTQYF.

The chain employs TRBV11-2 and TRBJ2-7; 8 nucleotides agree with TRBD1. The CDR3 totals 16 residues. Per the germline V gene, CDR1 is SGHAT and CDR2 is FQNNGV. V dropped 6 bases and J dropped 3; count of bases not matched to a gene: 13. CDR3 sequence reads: CASSSLDRGWDYEQYF. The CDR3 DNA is TGTGCCAGCAGTTCCCTTGACAGGGGCTGGGACTACGAGCAGTACTTC.

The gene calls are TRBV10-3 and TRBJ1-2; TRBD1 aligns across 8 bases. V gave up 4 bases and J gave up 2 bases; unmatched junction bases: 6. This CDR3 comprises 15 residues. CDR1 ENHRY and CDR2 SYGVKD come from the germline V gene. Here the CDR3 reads CAISGGQGTNYGYTF. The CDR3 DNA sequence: TGTGCCATCAGTGGAGGACAGGGCACCAACTATGGCTACACCTTC.

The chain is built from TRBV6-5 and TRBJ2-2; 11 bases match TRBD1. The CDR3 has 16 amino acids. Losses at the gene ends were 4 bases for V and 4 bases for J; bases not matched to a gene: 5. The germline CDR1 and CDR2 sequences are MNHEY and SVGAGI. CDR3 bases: TGTGCCAGCAGTTTCGGGACAGGGGGGCCCACCGGGGAGCTGTTTTTT. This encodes CASSFGTGGPTGELFF.

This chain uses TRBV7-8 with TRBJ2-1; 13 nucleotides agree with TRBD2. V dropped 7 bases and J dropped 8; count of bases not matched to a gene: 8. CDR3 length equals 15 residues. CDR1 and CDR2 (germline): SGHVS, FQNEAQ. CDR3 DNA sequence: TGTGCCAGCACCTCGACTAGCGGGGGGAAGTATGAGCAGTTCTTC. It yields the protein CASTSTSGGKYEQFF. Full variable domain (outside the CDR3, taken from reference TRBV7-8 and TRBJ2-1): GAGVSQSPRYKVAKRGQDVALRCDPISGHVSLFWYQQALGQGPEFLTYFQNEAQLDKSGLPSDRFFAERPEGSVSTLKIQRTQQEDSAVYLCASTSTSGGKYEQFFGPGTRLTVL.

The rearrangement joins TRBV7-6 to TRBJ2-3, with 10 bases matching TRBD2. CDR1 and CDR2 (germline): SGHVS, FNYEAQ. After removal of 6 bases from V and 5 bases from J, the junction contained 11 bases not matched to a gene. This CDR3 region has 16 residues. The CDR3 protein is CASSRVLAGDLDTQYF. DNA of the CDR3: TGTGCCAGCAGTCGAGTCCTAGCGGGGGATTTAGATACGCAGTATTTT. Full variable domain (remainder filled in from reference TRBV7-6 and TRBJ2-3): GAGVSQSPRYKVTKRGQDVALRCDPISGHVSLYWYRQALGQGPEFLTYFNYEAQQDKSGLPNDRFSAERPEGSISTLTIQRTEQRDSAMYRCASSRVLAGDLDTQYFGPGTRLTVL.

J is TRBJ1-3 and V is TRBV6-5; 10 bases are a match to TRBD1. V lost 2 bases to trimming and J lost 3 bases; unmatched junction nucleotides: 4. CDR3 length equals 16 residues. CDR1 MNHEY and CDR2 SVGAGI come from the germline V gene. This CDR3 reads CASSYAGQGNGNTIYF. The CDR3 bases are TGTGCCAGCAGTTACGCGGGACAGGGGAATGGAAACACCATATATTTT.

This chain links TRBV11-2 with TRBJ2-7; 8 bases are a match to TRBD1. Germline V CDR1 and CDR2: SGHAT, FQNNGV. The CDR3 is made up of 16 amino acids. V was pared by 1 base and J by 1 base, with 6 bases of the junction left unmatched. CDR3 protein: CASSLVGQGISYEQYF. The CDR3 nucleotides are TGTGCCAGCAGCTTAGTAGGACAGGGTATTTCCTACGAGCAGTACTTC.

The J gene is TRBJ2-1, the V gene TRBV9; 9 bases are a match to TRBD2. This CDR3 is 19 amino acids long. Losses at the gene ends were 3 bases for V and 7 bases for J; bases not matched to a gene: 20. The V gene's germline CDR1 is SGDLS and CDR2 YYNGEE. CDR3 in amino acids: CASSGPWRGGASFENEQFF. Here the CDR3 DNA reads TGTGCCAGCAGCGGCCCGTGGCGCGGGGGGGCTTCGTTTGAGAATGAGCAGTTCTTC.

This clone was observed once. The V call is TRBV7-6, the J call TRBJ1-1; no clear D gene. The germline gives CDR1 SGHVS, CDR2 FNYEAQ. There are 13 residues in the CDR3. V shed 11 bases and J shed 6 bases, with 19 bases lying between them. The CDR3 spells CASSAGRPPEAFF. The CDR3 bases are TGTGCCTCCTCAGCGGGCCGGCCCCCTGAAGCTTTCTTT.

The CDR3 nucleotides are TGTGCCAGCAGTGACTCGGGGGGACTGGGATACAATGAGCAGTTCTTC. Residues: CASSDSGGLGYNEQFF. The rearrangement links TRBV6-4 to TRBJ2-1; TRBD2 might be the D (6 bases). V was shortened by 0 bases and J by 4 bases, with 13 bases between the two germline ends. Germline CDR1 MRHNA, CDR2 SNTAGT. The CDR3 runs to 16 residues.

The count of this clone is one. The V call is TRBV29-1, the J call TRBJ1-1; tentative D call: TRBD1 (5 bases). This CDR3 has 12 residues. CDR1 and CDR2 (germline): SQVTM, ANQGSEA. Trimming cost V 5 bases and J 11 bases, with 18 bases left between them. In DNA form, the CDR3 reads TGCAGCGTTCAGGGTATGAAGTTGGGGGCTTTCTTT. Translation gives CSVQGMKLGAFF.

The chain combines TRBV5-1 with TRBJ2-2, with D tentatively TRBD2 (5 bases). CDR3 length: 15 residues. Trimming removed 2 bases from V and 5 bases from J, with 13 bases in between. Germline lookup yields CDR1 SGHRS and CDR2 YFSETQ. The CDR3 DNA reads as TGCGCCAGCAGCTTTGCGCGGGTATTGACCGGGGAGCTGTTTTTT. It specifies CASSFARVLTGELFF.

The CDR3 sequence is CASSSRGLYGYTF. The DNA for the CDR3 is TGTGCCAGCAGTTCCAGGGGGCTCTATGGCTACACCTTC. This chain uses TRBV6-5 with TRBJ1-2; 8 nucleotides line up with TRBD1. Germline CDR1 MNHEY, CDR2 SVGAGI. Losses at the gene ends were 4 bases for V and 4 bases for J; bases not matched to a gene: 2. The CDR3 loop spans 13 amino acids.

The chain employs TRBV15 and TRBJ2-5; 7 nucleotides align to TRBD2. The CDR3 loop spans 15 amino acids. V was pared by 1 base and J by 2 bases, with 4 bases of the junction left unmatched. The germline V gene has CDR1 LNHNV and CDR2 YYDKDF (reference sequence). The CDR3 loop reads CATSRGGGSQETQYF. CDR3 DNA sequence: TGTGCCACCAGCAGAGGGGGGGGATCACAAGAGACCCAGTACTTC.

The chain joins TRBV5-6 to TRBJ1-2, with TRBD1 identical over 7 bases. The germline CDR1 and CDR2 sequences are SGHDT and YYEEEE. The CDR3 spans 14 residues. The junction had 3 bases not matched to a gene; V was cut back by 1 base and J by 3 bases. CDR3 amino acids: CASSLQGGDYGYTF. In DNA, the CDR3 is TGTGCCAGCAGCTTGCAAGGGGGCGACTATGGCTACACCTTC.

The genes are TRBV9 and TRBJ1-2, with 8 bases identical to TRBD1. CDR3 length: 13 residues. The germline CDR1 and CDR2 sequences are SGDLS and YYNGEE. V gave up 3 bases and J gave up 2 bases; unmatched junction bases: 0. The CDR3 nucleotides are TGTGCCAGCAGCGGACAGGGGAACTATGGCTACACCTTC. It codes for CASSGQGNYGYTF.